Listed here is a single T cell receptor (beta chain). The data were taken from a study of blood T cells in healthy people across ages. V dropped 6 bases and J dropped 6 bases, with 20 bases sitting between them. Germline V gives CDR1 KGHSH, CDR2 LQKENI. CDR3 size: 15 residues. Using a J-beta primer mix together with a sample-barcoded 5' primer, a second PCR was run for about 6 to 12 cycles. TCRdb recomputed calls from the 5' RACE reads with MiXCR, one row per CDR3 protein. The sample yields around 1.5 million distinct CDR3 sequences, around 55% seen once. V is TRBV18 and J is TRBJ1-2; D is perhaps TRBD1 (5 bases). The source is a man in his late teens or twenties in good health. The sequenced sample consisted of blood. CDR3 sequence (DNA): TGTGCCAGCTCGGAAGGGGTGGTTGCTAATGATGGCTACACCTTC. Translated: CASSEGVVANDGYTF.